The 9 T cell receptor beta chains listed next were all sequenced from one sample in a study of T-cell reconstitution after alpha-beta-depleted transplantation in children. TCRbeta library preparation incorporated unique molecular identifiers. TCRdb processed the PCR reads anew with MiXCR; each CDR3 protein has one entry. The sample holds about 540,000 distinct CDR3 sequences, 25% to 30% seen once. Sample: PBMCs, taken before TCRalphabeta/CD19-depleted stem cell transplant. The receptors shown here come from a boy younger than two with Wiskott-Aldrich syndrome, due to receive a stem cell transplant.

The sample holds a few counts of this clonotype. The genes are TRBV10-3 and TRBJ2-3, with a weak D call TRBD2 (5 bases). V was clipped by 6 bases and J by 5 bases, with 15 bases between them. CDR3 length: 14 residues. In germline, CDR1 is ENHRY, CDR2 SYGVKD. The CDR3: CAISGLREVDTQYF. Here the CDR3 DNA reads TGTGCCATCAGCGGTCTTCGGGAAGTAGATACGCAGTATTTT.

The rearrangement links TRBV29-1 to TRBJ2-5; TRBD2 agrees at 15 bases. The CDR3 consists of 16 residues. The V and J ends lost 3 bases and 4 bases, in that order; junction bases with no gene match: 6. Germline values: CDR1 SQVTM, CDR2 ANQGSEA. CDR3 residues: CSVDGLAGGPRETQYF. CDR3 coding DNA: TGCAGCGTTGACGGACTAGCGGGAGGGCCACGAGAGACCCAGTACTTC. Full variable domain (outside the CDR3, taken from reference TRBV29-1 and TRBJ2-5): SAVISQKPSRDICQRGTSLTIQCQVDSQVTMMFWYRQQPGQSLTLIATANQGSEATYESGFVIDKFPISRPNLTFSTLTVSNMSPEDSSIYLCSVDGLAGGPRETQYFGPGTRLLVL.

The V call is TRBV7-2, the J call TRBJ1-5; D gene unclear. This CDR3 comprises 12 residues. Trimming took 5 bases from V and 4 from J, leaving 6 bases between them. Germline V gene data show CDR1 as SGHTA and CDR2 as FQGNSA. CDR3 DNA sequence: TGTGCCAGCAGCCGAGAAAATCAGCCCCAGCATTTT. Translating gives CASSRENQPQHF.

The chain carries TRBV7-8 and TRBJ2-5; D is undetermined. Trimming cost V 1 base and J 13 bases, with 19 bases left between them. From germline, CDR1 is SGHVS and CDR2 FQNEAQ. CDR3 length: 14 amino acids. The CDR3 DNA is TGTGCCAGCAGCTTAGAGGTCCGACCCTCATTAGGGTACTTC. Residues: CASSLEVRPSLGYF. Full variable domain (missing parts from reference TRBV7-8 and TRBJ2-5): GAGVSQSPRYKVAKRGQDVALRCDPISGHVSLFWYQQALGQGPEFLTYFQNEAQLDKSGLPSDRFFAERPEGSVSTLKIQRTQQEDSAVYLCASSLEVRPSLGYFGPGTRLLVL.

This clonotype occurred a few times. The rearrangement uses TRBV24-1 and TRBJ2-7; 13 positions agree with TRBD2. After removal of 5 bases from V and 2 bases from J, the junction contained 2 bases not matched to a gene. Germline-derived CDR1 and CDR2 are KGHDR and SFDVKD. The length of the CDR3 is 15 residues. The CDR3 loop is CATSGGLAGTYEQYF. The CDR3 nucleotides are TGTGCCACCAGTGGGGGACTAGCGGGGACCTACGAGCAGTACTTC.

There are a few counts of this clonotype. The chain couples TRBV20-1 to TRBJ1-2; 7 bases agree with TRBD1. The germline V gene has CDR1 DFQATT and CDR2 SNEGSKA (reference sequence). The ends lost 6 bases at V and 5 bases at J; junction bases unmatched: 9. This CDR3 spans 13 amino acids. The CDR3 loop is CSAYTGASYGYTF. The CDR3 nucleotides read TGCAGTGCCTACACAGGGGCGTCGTATGGCTACACCTTC.

This clonotype was picked up many times. The V call is TRBV7-2, the J call TRBJ2-7; the D gene is possibly TRBD2 (6 bases). Trimming left V 2 bases short and J 0 bases short, with 8 bases between. The CDR3 sequence is 14 residues long. CDR1 and CDR2 from the germline V gene are SGHTA and FQGNSA. The CDR3 loop is CASSLLAPSYEQYF. The CDR3 bases are TGTGCCAGCAGCTTACTAGCGCCCTCCTACGAGCAGTACTTC.

This clonotype was detected only a few times. V usage is TRBV30 and J usage is TRBJ1-4; D gene unclear. Looked up from germline, CDR1 is GTSNPN and CDR2 is SVGIG (reference sequence). V lost 5 bases and J lost 6, with 7 bases in between. The CDR3 runs 11 residues. CDR3 in DNA: TGTGCCTGGGGAGCATATGAAAAACTGTTTTTT. It yields the protein CAWGAYEKLFF.

The table lists this clonotype with a few counts. CDR3: CASSLQASGELFF. The CDR3 nucleotides are TGCGCCAGCAGCTTGCAGGCGTCCGGGGAGCTGTTTTTT. The chain uses TRBV5-1 and TRBJ2-2; D gene ambiguous. The V gene's germline CDR1 is SGHRS and CDR2 YFSETQ. V was pared by 1 base and J by 6 bases, with 7 bases between. This CDR3 spans 13 amino acids.